This record concerns one T cell receptor (beta chain) sequence. This sample is drawn from a study of beta chain features in type 1 diabetes. Germline values: CDR1 MNHNS, CDR2 SASEGT. The CDR3 is 15 amino acids. V was trimmed by 9 bases and J by 0 bases, leaving 17 bases between them. Expressed TCRB transcripts were sequenced because the isolated RNA had all been reverse transcribed beforehand. Sequencing used immunoSEQ multiplex PCR; TCRdb keeps in-frame clones, though not all of them. In the table there are 300,000 to 400,000 clones, approximately 8% of which are singletons. The source is a woman aged 18-30 years in good health. The sequencing sample was made of central memory CD4+ T cells from blood. The chain joins TRBV6-1 to TRBJ1-2; no clear D gene. The CDR3 loop is CARLQGLPTNYGYTF. DNA for the CDR3: TGTGCCAGACTACAAGGGCTTCCAACTAACTATGGCTACACCTTC.